The entry that follows covers one T cell receptor beta chain sequence. The source of the sample is a study of technical replicates of blood from four donors. Here immunoSEQ multiplex PCR was the method, and the copy in TCRdb shows in-frame clones only, minus some. The data contain fewer than 90,000 clones, around 94% of them singletons. V was pared by 6 bases and J by 3 bases, with 24 bases between. This CDR3 has 17 amino acids. Germline values: CDR1 MDHEN, CDR2 SYDVKM. The clonotype comes from a human donor in good health. The sample consisted of T cells isolated from PBMCs. This chain links TRBV28 with TRBJ2-7; perhaps TRBD2 as D (6 bases). The CDR3 here is CASRARDSGIHRYEQYF. The CDR3 nucleotides are TGTGCCAGCAGGGCACGGGACTCAGGAATTCACCGCTACGAGCAGTACTTC.